What follows are 17 T cell receptor beta chains derived from one specimen sequenced in a study of patients and donors after allogeneic stem cell transplantation. One entry per CDR3 protein results from TCRdb running MiXCR on the RT-PCR reads. The data show 25,000 to 35,000 distinct CDR3 sequences, with approximately 7% seen just once and around a third held by the top ten. The specimen was blood, either unsorted or a sorted T cell fraction (not recorded which). The source is a human donor who was either an allogeneic HSCT recipient or a stem cell or donor lymphocyte infusion donor (not recorded which). It is not recorded whose cells these are; they may come from a transplant donor.

The chain uses TRBV11-3 and TRBJ1-1; D unclear. Trimming took 5 bases from V and 5 from J, leaving 15 bases between them. The CDR3 runs to 14 residues. CDR1 and CDR2 (germline): SGHNT, YENEEA. Written as DNA, the CDR3 is TGTGCCAGCAGCGTAGGTGCTTTTGAGACTGAAGCTTTCTTT. This sequence encodes CASSVGAFETEAFF.

Relative to its sample, this clonotype is medium-sized. The rearrangement links TRBV6-5 to TRBJ2-5; no reliable D call. The germline gives CDR1 MNHEY, CDR2 SVGAGI. V was cut by 3 bases and J by 1 base, with 6 bases left in between. The CDR3 sequence is 13 residues long. The CDR3 nucleotides are TGTGCCAGCAGTTATGGGTTCCAAGAGACCCAGTACTTC. Residues: CASSYGFQETQYF.

This clonotype has at least ten counts. CDR3 sequence reads: CASSEWISGGTGELFF. The CDR3, as DNA: TGTGCCAGCAGTGAGTGGATCTCCGGGGGCACCGGGGAGCTGTTTTTT. The rearrangement joins TRBV6-1 to TRBJ2-2; a weak D match, TRBD2 (6 bases). Looked up from germline, CDR1 is MNHNS and CDR2 is SASEGT. Between the trimmed V and J ends, which lost 3 bases and 4 bases, there was a span of 15 bases. This CDR3 region has 16 residues.

The table lists this clonotype with many counts. The rearrangement links TRBV28 to TRBJ2-7, with a weak D call TRBD2 (6 bases). Trimming removed 7 bases from V and 4 bases from J, with 11 bases in between. Germline values: CDR1 MDHEN, CDR2 SYDVKM. There are 12 residues in the CDR3. CDR3 sequence (DNA): TGTGCCAGCACGCGGGAAGGATACGAGCAGTACTTC. Encoded protein: CASTREGYEQYF.

Of note for this clonotype: A much larger clone lies one base from this, so it may be a read error. V and J are TRBV24-1 and TRBJ2-1, with 13 bases fitting TRBD2. In germline, CDR1 is KGHDR, CDR2 SFDVKD. The CDR3 runs 17 residues. In DNA, the CDR3 is TGTGCCACCGGTGATTTTAGGACTAGCGGGAGAACGGATGAGCAGTTCTTC. Its protein product is CATGDFRTSGRTDEQFF.

This chain links TRBV6-6 with TRBJ2-4, with 12 bases that match TRBD2. Germline trimming cut 4 bases from V and 8 bases from J; bases unmatched to any gene: 9. The CDR3 loop spans 16 amino acids. CDR1 and CDR2 from the germline V gene are MNHNY and SVGAGI (reference sequence). CDR3 DNA sequence: TGTGCCAGCAGTTCGGGACTAGCGGGCTACCGTGACATTCAGTACTTC. It codes for CASSSGLAGYRDIQYF.

The table lists this clonotype with many counts. Here the CDR3 DNA reads TGTGCCAGCAGTTATGCCAACTATGGCTACACCTTC. This translates into CASSYANYGYTF. V gene TRBV28 combines with J gene TRBJ1-2; no clear D gene. Trimming removed 4 bases at V and 2 bases at J, with 5 bases between. CDR1 MDHEN and CDR2 SYDVKM come from the germline V gene. This CDR3 contains 12 residues.

At least ten counts were recorded for this clonotype. The chain employs TRBV2 and TRBJ2-4; D is possibly TRBD1 or TRBD2 (6 bases each). The germline CDR1 and CDR2 sequences are SNHLY and FYNNEI. The germline V and J ends were trimmed by 7 bases and 0 bases, with 10 bases remaining between them. The CDR3 covers 14 residues. The CDR3 DNA sequence: TGTGCCAGCAAGGGGGGTCTAGCCAAAAACATTCAGTACTTC. Its translation is CASKGGLAKNIQYF.

This clonotype was detected many times. The rearrangement joins TRBV7-9 to TRBJ1-1; D remains unclear. CDR3 size: 17 residues. The V and J ends lost 2 bases and 4 bases respectively, with 20 bases between them. Germline V CDR1 and CDR2: SEHNR, FQNEAQ (reference sequence). In nucleotides, the CDR3 is TGTGCCAGCAGCTTATCCGCGGGTTCGCGGCTCGGCACTGAAGCTTTCTTT. Encoded protein: CASSLSAGSRLGTEAFF.

The chain uses TRBV4-3 and TRBJ2-6, with 7 bases fitting TRBD1. CDR3 length: 20 residues. Germline CDR1 and CDR2: LGHNA and YSLEER. Losses at the gene ends were 4 bases for V and 2 bases for J; bases not matched to a gene: 17. The DNA for the CDR3 is TGCGCCAGCAGCCTACACCTGGGACAGACAAACATGCCTGGGGCCAACGTCCTGACTTTC. Translation gives CASSLHLGQTNMPGANVLTF.

This clonotype has ten or more counts. The V call is TRBV7-9, the J call TRBJ1-2, with D possibly TRBD1 on 6 matching bases. Germline V gene sequence: CDR1 SEHNR, CDR2 FQNEAQ (reference sequence). The CDR3 has 12 residues. The V end was cut by 5 bases, the J end by 5 bases, with 9 bases between. In nucleotides, the CDR3 is TGTGCCAGCAGCCACAGGGCGTATGGCTACACCTTC. Translation: CASSHRAYGYTF.

The chain has TRBV2 and TRBJ1-1; TRBD1 might be the D (5 bases). The CDR3 is made up of 14 amino acids. CDR1 and CDR2 from the germline V gene are SNHLY and FYNNEI. The V end was cut by 4 bases, the J end by 0 bases, with 9 bases between. The CDR3 is CASSAWGLNTEAFF. In DNA, the CDR3 is TGTGCCAGCAGTGCTTGGGGGTTGAACACTGAAGCTTTCTTT. Filled out from reference TRBV2 and TRBJ1-1, the complete variable domain reads EPEVTQTPSHQVTQMGQEVILRCVPISNHLYFYWYRQILGQKVEFLVSFYNNEISEKSEIFDDQFSVERPDGSNFTLKIRSTKLEDSAMYFCASSAWGLNTEAFFGQGTRLTVV.

This clonotype has at least ten counts. The chain joins TRBV7-9 to TRBJ2-7; 7 nucleotides align to TRBD1. Per the germline V gene, CDR1 is SEHNR and CDR2 is FQNEAQ (reference sequence). CDR3 length: 14 amino acids. J lost 2 bases, V lost 2 bases, and 3 bases had no gene match. For the CDR3, the DNA is TGTGCCAGCAGCTTACGACAGGGTCCCTACGAGCAGTACTTC. It codes for CASSLRQGPYEQYF.

This clonotype was recorded at least ten times. The J gene is TRBJ1-3, the V gene TRBV11-3; D is possibly TRBD1 (6 bases). With 2 bases removed from V and 4 bases from J, the gap between germline ends came to 12 bases. CDR1 is SGHNT and CDR2 is YENEEA in the germline V gene. The CDR3 contains 15 residues. The CDR3 protein is CASSLNPGAGNTIYF. Here the CDR3 DNA reads TGTGCCAGCAGCTTAAATCCAGGGGCAGGAAACACCATATATTTT.

The table lists this clonotype with many counts. The chain combines TRBV5-5 with TRBJ2-6; D is perhaps TRBD1 or TRBD2 (5 bases each). The CDR3 totals 18 residues. Germline V gene lookup returns CDR1 SGHKS and CDR2 YYEKEE (reference sequence). Between the trimmed V and J ends, which lost 5 bases and 6 bases, there was a span of 24 bases. The CDR3 nucleotides are TGTGCCAGCAGTAGGCAGACAGTTTTCGGGGACGAGGCCAACGTCCTGACTTTC. Its protein product is CASSRQTVFGDEANVLTF.

The sample holds a few counts of this clonotype. CDR3 bases: TGTGCCAGCAGTTTAAGGTCGGCCATAGCCTACGAGCAGTACTTC. Residues: CASSLRSAIAYEQYF. This chain joins TRBV12-3 or TRBV12-4 and TRBJ2-7; D gene unclear. This CDR3 is built from 15 residues. Between the trimmed V and J ends, which lost 2 bases and 2 bases, there was a span of 13 bases.

This clonotype was found once. Just one base apart from a much larger clone, this may be a read error. The chain recombines TRBV7-9 with TRBJ2-5; tentatively, D is TRBD2 (5 bases). The germline gives CDR1 SEHNR, CDR2 FQNEAQ (reference sequence). This CDR3 is built from 15 residues. The CDR3: CACSLAPTAQETQYF. The CDR3, as DNA: TGTGCCTGCAGCTTAGCGCCCACAGCGCAAGAGACCCAGTACTTC.